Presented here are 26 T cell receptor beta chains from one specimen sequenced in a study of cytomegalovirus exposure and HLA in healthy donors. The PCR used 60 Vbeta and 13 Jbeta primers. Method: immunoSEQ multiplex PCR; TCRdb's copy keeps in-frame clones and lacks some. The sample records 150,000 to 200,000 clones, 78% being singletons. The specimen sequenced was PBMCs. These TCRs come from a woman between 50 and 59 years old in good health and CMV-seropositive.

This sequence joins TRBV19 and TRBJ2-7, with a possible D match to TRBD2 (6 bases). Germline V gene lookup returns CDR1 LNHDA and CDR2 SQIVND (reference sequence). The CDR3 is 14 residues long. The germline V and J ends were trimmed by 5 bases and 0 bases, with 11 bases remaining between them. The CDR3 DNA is TGTGCCAGTAGTCGCGGGGTTAGCTCCTACGAGCAGTACTTC. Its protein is CASSRGVSSYEQYF.

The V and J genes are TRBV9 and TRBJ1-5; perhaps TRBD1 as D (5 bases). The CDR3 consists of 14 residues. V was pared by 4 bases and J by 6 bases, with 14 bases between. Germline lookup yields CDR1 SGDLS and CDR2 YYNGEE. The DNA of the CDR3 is TGTGCCAGCAGCCCAGACGGGGGGGGTCAGCCCCAGCATTTT. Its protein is CASSPDGGGQPQHF.

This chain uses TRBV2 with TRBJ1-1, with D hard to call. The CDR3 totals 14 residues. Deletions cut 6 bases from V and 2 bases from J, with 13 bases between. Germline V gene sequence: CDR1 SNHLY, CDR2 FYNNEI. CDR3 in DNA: TGTGCCAGCAGACCCCTCGAGTTTAACACTGAAGCTTTCTTT. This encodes CASRPLEFNTEAFF.

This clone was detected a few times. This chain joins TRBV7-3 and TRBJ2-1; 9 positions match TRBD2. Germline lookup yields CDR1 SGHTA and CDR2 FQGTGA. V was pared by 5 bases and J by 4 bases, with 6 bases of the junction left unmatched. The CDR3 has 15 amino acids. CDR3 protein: CASSHLAGIYNEQFF. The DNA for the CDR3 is TGTGCCAGCAGCCACCTAGCGGGGATATACAATGAGCAGTTCTTC.

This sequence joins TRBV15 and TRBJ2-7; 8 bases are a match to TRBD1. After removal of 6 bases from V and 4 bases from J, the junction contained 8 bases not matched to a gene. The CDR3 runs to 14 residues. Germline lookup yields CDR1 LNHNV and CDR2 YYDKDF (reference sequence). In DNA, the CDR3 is TGTGCCACCAGTAAATCGAGGACAGGGTACGAGCAGTACTTC. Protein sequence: CATSKSRTGYEQYF.

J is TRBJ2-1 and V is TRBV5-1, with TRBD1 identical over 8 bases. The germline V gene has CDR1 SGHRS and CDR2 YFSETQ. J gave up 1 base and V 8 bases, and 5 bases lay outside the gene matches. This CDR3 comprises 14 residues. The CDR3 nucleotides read TGCGCCAGTACGGACAGGGCATCCTACAATGAGCAGTTCTTC. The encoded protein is CASTDRASYNEQFF.

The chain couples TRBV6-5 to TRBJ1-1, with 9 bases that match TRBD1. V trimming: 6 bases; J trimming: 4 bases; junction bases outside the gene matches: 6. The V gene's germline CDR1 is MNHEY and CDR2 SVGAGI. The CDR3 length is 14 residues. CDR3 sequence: CASRKADRGTEAFF. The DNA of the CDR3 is TGTGCCAGCAGAAAGGCGGACAGGGGCACTGAAGCTTTCTTT.

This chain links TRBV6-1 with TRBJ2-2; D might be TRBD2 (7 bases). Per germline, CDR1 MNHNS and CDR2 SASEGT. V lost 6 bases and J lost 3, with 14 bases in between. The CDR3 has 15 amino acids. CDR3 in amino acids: CASRPRGGDTGELFF. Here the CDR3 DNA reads TGTGCCAGCAGGCCTAGGGGGGGTGACACCGGGGAGCTGTTTTTT.

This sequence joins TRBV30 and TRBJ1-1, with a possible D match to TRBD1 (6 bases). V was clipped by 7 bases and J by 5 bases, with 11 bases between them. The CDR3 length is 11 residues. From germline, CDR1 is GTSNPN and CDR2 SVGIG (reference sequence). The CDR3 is CASATGTEAFF. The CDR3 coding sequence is TGTGCCTCTGCAACAGGGACTGAAGCTTTCTTT.

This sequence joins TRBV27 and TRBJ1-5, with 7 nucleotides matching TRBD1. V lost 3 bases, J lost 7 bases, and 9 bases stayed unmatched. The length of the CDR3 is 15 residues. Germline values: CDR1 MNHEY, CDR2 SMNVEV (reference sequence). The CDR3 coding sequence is TGTGCCAGCAGTTTGCTCGGGACAGATGGACAGCCCCAGCATTTT. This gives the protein CASSLLGTDGQPQHF.

CDR3 sequence: CASRAGTGPFSGNTIYF. The CDR3 DNA sequence: TGTGCCAGTAGGGCCGGGACAGGCCCCTTCTCTGGAAACACCATATATTTT. The genes are TRBV19 and TRBJ1-3, with 8 bases matching TRBD1. The ends lost 6 bases at V and 0 bases at J; junction bases unmatched: 10. The CDR3 has 17 amino acids. Per the germline V gene, CDR1 is LNHDA and CDR2 is SQIVND (reference sequence).

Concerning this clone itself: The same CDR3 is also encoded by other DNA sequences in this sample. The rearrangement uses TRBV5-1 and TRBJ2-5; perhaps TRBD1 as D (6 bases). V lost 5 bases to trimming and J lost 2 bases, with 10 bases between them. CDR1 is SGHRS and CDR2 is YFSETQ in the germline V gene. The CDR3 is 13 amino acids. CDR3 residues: CASSLGQQETQYF. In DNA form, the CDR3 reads TGCGCCAGCAGTCTAGGACAGCAAGAGACCCAGTACTTC.

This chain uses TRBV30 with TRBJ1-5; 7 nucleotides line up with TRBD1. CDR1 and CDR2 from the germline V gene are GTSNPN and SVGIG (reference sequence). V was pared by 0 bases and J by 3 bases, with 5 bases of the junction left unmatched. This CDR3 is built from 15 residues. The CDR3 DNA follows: TGTGCCTGGAGTGTACGGGGACAGATCAATCAGCCCCAGCATTTT. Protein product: CAWSVRGQINQPQHF.

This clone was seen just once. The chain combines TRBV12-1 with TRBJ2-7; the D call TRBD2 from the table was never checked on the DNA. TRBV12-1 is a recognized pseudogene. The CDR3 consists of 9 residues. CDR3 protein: CASSREQYF. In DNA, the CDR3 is TGTGCCAGCTCGCGAGAGCAGTACTTC.

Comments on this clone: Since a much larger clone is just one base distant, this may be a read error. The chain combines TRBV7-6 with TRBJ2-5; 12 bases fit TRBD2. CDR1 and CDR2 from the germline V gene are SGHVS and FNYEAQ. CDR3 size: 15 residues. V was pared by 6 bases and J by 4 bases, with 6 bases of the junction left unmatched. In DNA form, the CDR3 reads TGTGCCAGCAGACCCGGGACTAGCGGGTCAGAGACCCAGTACTTC. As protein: CASRPGTSGSETQYF.

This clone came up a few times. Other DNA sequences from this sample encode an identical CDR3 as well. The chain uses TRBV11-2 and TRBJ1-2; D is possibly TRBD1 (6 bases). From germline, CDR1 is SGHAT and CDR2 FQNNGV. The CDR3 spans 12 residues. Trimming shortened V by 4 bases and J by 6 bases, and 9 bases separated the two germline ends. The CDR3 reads CASSSEGDGYTF. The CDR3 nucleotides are TGTGCCAGCAGCTCTGAGGGGGATGGCTACACCTTC.

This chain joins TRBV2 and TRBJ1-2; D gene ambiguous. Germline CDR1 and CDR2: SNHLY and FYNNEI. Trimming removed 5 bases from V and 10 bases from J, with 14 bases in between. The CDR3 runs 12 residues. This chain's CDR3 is CASSRPGFTYTF. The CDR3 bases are TGTGCCAGCAGTAGACCGGGATTTACCTACACCTTC.

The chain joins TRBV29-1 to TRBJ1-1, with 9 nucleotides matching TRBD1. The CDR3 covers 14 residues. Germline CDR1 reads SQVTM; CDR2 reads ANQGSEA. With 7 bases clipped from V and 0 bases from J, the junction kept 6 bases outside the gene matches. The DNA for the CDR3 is TGCAGCGGGGGACAGGGACGAATGAACACTGAAGCTTTCTTT. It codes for CSGGQGRMNTEAFF.

CDR3 sequence: CASSQGTGRDTEAFF. CDR3 nucleotide sequence: TGTGCCAGCAGCCAAGGGACAGGGCGGGACACTGAAGCTTTCTTT. This chain joins TRBV5-5 and TRBJ1-1; 9 bases align to TRBD1. With V trimmed by 4 bases and J by 3 bases, 7 bases remained unmatched. The CDR3 length is 15 residues. Germline CDR1 reads SGHKS; CDR2 reads YYEKEE (reference sequence). Full variable domain (missing parts from reference TRBV5-5 and TRBJ1-1): DAGVTQSPTHLIKTRGQQVTLRCSPISGHKSVSWYQQVLGQGPQFIFQYYEKEERGRGNFPDRFSARQFPNYSSELNVNALLLGDSALYLCASSQGTGRDTEAFFGQGTRLTVV.

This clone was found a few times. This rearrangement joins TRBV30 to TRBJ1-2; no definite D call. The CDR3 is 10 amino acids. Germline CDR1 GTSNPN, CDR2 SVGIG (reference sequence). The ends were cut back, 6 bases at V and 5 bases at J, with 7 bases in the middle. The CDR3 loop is CACIGYGYTF. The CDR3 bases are TGTGCCTGTATCGGGTATGGCTACACCTTC.

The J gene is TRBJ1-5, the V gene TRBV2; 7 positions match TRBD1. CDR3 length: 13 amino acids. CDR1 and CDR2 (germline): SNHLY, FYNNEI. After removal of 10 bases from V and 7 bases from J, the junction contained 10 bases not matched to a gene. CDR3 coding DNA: TGTGCCACCACGAGGCAGGGGGGACAGCCCCAGCATTTT. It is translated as CATTRQGGQPQHF. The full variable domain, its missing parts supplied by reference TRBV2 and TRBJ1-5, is EPEVTQTPSHQVTQMGQEVILRCVPISNHLYFYWYRQILGQKVEFLVSFYNNEISEKSEIFDDQFSVERPDGSNFTLKIRSTKLEDSAMYFCATTRQGGQPQHFGDGTRLSIL.

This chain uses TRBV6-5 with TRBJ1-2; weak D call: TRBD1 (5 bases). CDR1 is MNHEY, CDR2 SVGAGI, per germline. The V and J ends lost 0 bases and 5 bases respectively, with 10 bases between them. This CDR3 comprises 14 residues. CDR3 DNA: TGTGCCAGCAGTTACTCTGGGGGGGTTTATGGCTACACCTTC. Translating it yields CASSYSGGVYGYTF.

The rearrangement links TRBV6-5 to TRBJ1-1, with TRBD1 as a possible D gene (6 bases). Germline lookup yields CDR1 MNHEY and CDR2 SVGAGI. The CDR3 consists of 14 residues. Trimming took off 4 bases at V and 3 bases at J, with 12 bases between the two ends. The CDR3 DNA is TGTGCCAGCAGTTGGGGGGGCAAGGACACTGAAGCTTTCTTT. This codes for CASSWGGKDTEAFF.

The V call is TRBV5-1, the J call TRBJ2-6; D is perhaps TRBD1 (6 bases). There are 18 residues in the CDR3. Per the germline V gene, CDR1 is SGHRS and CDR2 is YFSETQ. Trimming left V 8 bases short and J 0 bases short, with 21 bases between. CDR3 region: CARDRTQGRYSGANVLTF. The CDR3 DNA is TGCGCCAGGGATAGGACACAGGGACGATACTCTGGGGCCAACGTCCTGACTTTC. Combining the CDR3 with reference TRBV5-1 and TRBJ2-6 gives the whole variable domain KAGVTQTPRYLIKTRGQQVTLSCSPISGHRSVSWYQQTPGQGLQFLFEYFSETQRNKGNFPGRFSGRQFSNSRSEMNVSTLELGDSALYLCARDRTQGRYSGANVLTFGAGSRLTVL.

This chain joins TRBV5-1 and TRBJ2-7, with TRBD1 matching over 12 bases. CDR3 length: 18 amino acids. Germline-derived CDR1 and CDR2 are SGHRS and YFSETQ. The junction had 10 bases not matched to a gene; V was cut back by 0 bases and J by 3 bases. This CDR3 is CASSLDLGQGAVHYEQYF. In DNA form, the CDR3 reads TGCGCCAGCAGCTTGGACTTGGGACAGGGGGCGGTGCACTACGAGCAGTACTTC.

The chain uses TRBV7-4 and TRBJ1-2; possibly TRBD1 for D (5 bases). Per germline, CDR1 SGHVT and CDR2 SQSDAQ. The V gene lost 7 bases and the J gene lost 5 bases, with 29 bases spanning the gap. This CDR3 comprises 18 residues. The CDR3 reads CASTVGRCGDARGYGYTF. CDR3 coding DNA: TGTGCCAGCACTGTGGGGCGTTGCGGTGACGCGCGGGGGTATGGCTACACCTTC.